The T cell receptor beta chain described here comes from a study of blood T cells in healthy people across ages. Whole-study findings and limits: Older age went with lower TCR beta diversity per million T cells, in a roughly linear way.

Those donating, healthy Caucasian individuals from Russia, were aged 6 to 90. This clonotype came up a few times. Its antigen remains unknown. V lost 7 bases and J 2 bases, leaving 18 bases between the germline ends. This CDR3 comprises 15 residues. The germline CDR1 and CDR2 sequences are SGHRS and YFSETQ. Next came a second PCR, run for about 7 to 12 cycles, which used a sample-barcoded 5' primer along with a J-beta primer mix. A single record per CDR3 protein comes from TCRdb applying MiXCR to the 5' RACE reads. The sample consists of a few hundred thousand distinct CDR3 sequences, over 25% of them appearing once. These data were also reused for a study on T cells of mothers and their children. Per that paper: Healthy Caucasian mothers, a few in number, and their six children were the donors. No clone of persistent microchimeric T cells was detected.

The chain employs TRBV5-1 and TRBJ2-5; TRBD1 is a possible D gene (6 bases). The TCR comes from a boy aged 2 to 9 in good health. The specimen was blood. CDR3 bases: TGCGCCAGCGGCTCCAAACCCAGGGGTCAAGAGACCCAGTACTTC. Amino acids: CASGSKPRGQETQYF.